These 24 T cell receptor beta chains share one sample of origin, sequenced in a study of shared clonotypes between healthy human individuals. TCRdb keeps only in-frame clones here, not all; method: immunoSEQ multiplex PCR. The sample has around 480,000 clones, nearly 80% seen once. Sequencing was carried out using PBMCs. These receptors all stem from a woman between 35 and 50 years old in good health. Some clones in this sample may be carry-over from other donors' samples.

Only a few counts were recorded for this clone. CDR3 nucleotides: TGTGCCAGCAGTCCGCGAGAGGGGGACAGGGAATACTTC. It is translated as CASSPREGDREYF. The chain has TRBV27 and TRBJ2-4; 9 bases are a match to TRBD1. The CDR3 has 13 amino acids. V shed 5 bases and J 16 bases; nucleotides not matched to a gene: 12. The germline V gene encodes CDR1 MNHEY and CDR2 SMNVEV (reference sequence).

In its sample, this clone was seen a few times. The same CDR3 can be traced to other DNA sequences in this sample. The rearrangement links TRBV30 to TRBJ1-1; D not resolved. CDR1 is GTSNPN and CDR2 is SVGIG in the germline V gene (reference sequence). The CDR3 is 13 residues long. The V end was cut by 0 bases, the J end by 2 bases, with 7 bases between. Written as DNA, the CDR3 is TGTGCCTGGAGTGTAGGCTTAAACACTGAAGCTTTCTTT. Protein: CAWSVGLNTEAFF.

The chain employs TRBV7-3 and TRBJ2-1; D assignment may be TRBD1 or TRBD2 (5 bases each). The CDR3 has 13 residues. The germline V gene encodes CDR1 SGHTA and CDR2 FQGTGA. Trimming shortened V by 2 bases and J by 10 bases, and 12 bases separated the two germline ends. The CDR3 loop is CASSLGTDREQFF. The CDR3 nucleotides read TGTGCCAGCAGCTTAGGGACCGACCGGGAGCAGTTCTTC.

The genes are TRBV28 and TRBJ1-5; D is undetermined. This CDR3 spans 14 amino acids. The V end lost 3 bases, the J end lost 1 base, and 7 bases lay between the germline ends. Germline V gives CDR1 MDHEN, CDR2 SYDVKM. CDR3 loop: CASSFRRSNQPQHF. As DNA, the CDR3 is TGTGCCAGCAGTTTCAGACGGAGCAATCAGCCCCAGCATTTT.

The CDR3 reads CASSLLGTSGGPSTDTQYF. The CDR3, as DNA: TGTGCCAGCAGTTTATTGGGGACTAGCGGGGGCCCTAGCACAGATACGCAGTATTTT. The chain is built from TRBV28 and TRBJ2-3, with TRBD2 matching 14 bases. The germline gives CDR1 MDHEN, CDR2 SYDVKM. The CDR3 totals 19 residues. V lost 1 base, J lost 0 bases, and 6 bases stayed unmatched.

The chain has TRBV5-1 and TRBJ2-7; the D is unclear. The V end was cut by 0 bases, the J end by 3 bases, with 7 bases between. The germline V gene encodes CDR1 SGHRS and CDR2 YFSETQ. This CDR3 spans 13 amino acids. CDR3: CASSLDQFYEQYF. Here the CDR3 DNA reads TGCGCCAGCAGCTTGGATCAATTCTACGAGCAGTACTTC.

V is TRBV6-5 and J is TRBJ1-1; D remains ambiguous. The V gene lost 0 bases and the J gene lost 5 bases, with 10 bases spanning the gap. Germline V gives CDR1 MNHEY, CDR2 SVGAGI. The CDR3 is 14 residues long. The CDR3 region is CASSYSFDWTEAFF. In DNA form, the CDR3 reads TGTGCCAGCAGTTACTCGTTCGATTGGACTGAAGCTTTCTTT.

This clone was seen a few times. In DNA form, the CDR3 reads TGTGCCAGCAGTGAAGCGAGCGGGAGAGTCGGGGAGCTGTTTTTT. The encoded protein is CASSEASGRVGELFF. The V gene is TRBV6-1, the J gene TRBJ2-2; 8 positions agree with TRBD2. Germline CDR1 and CDR2: MNHNS and SASEGT. The CDR3 extends over 15 amino acids. With 0 bases clipped from V and 7 bases from J, the junction kept 4 bases outside the gene matches.

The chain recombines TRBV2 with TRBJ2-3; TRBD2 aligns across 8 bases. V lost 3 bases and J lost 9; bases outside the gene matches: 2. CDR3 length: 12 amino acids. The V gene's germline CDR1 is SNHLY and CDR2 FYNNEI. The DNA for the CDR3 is TGTGCCAGCAGTGACGGCGGGAGGACGCAGTATTTT. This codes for CASSDGGRTQYF. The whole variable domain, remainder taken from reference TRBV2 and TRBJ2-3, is EPEVTQTPSHQVTQMGQEVILRCVPISNHLYFYWYRQILGQKVEFLVSFYNNEISEKSEIFDDQFSVERPDGSNFTLKIRSTKLEDSAMYFCASSDGGRTQYFGPGTRLTVL.

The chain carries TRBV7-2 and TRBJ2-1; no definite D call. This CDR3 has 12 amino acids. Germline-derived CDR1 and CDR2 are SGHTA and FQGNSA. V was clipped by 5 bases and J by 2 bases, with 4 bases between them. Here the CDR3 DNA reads TGTGCCAGCAGCGGCCCCTACAATGAGCAGTTCTTC. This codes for CASSGPYNEQFF.

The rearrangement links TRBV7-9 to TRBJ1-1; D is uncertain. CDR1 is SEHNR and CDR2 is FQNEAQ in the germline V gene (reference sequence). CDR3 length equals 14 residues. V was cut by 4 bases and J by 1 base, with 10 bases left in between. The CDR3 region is CASSSYHSNTEAFF. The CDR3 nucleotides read TGTGCCAGCAGCTCCTACCACTCGAACACTGAAGCTTTCTTT.

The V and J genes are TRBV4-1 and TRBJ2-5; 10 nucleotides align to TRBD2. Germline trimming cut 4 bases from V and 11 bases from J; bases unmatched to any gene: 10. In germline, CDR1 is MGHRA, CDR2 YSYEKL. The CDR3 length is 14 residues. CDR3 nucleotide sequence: TGCGCCAGCAGCCCCGGGACTAGCGCCGGAGAGCAGTACTTC. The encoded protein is CASSPGTSAGEQYF.

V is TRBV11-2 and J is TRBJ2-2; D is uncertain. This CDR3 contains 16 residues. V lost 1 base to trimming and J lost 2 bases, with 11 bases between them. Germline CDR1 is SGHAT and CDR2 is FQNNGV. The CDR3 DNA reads TGTGCCAGCAGCTTAGGTCCACCTTTAAACACCGGGGAGCTGTTTTTT. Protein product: CASSLGPPLNTGELFF. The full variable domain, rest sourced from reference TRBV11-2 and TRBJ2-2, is EAGVAQSPRYKIIEKRQSVAFWCNPISGHATLYWYQQILGQGPKLLIQFQNNGVVDDSQLPKDRFSAERLKGVDSTLKIQPAKLEDSAVYLCASSLGPPLNTGELFFGEGSRLTVL.

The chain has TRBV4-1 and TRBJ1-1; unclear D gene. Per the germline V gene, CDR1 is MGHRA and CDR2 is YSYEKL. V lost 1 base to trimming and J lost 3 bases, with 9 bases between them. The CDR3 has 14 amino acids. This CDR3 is CASSQVGLYTEAFF. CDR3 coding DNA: TGCGCCAGCAGCCAAGTTGGGTTGTACACTGAAGCTTTCTTT.

The CDR3 spells CASSYRDSRLEFSAYTF. In DNA form, the CDR3 reads TGTGCCAGCAGCTACCGGGACAGCCGTTTGGAGTTCAGCGCCTACACCTTC. The chain combines TRBV5-5 with TRBJ1-2; 7 bases are shared with TRBD1. Trimming took 3 bases from V and 10 from J; bases not matched to a gene: 21. Germline values: CDR1 SGHKS, CDR2 YYEKEE (reference sequence). The CDR3 is made up of 17 amino acids.

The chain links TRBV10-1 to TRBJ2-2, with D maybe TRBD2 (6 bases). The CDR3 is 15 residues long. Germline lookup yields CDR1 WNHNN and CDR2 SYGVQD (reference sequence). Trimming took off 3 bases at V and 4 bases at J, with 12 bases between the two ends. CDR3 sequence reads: CASSDPGVGTGELFF. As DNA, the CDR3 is TGCGCCAGCAGTGACCCGGGAGTGGGCACCGGGGAGCTGTTTTTT.

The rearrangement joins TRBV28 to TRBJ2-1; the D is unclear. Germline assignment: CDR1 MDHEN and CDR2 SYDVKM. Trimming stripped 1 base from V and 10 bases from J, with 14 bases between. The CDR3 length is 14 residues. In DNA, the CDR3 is TGTGCCAGCAGTTTATCCTACTACGAACGGGAGCAGTTCTTC. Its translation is CASSLSYYEREQFF.

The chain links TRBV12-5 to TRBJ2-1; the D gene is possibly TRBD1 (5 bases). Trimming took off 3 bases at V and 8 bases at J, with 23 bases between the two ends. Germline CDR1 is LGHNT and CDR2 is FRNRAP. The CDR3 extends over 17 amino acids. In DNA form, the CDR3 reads TGTGCTAGTGGTTTAACCCCCGGATGGCAGGGAAGTGATGAGCAGTTCTTC. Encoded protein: CASGLTPGWQGSDEQFF.

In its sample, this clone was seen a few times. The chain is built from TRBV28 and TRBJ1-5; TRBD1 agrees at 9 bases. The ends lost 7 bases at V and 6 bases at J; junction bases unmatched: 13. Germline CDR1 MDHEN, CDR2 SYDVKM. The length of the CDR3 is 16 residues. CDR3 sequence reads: CASTFYRGQGGQPQHF. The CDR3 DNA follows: TGTGCCAGCACTTTTTATAGGGGACAGGGAGGTCAGCCCCAGCATTTT.

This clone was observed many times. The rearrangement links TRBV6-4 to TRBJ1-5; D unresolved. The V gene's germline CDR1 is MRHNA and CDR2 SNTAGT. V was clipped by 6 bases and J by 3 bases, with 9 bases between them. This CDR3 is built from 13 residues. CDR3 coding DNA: TGTGCCAGCAGCACAGACCCCAATCAGCCCCAGCATTTT. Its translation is CASSTDPNQPQHF.

As DNA, the CDR3 is TGTGCCAGCAGTTACTCGGGGAGGGGAAATCAGCCCCAGCATTTT. Its translation: CASSYSGRGNQPQHF. V is TRBV6-5 and J is TRBJ1-5; TRBD1 is a possible D gene (5 bases). Trimming pared 0 bases from V and 4 bases from J, leaving 10 bases between. In germline, CDR1 is MNHEY, CDR2 SVGAGI. This CDR3 region has 15 residues.

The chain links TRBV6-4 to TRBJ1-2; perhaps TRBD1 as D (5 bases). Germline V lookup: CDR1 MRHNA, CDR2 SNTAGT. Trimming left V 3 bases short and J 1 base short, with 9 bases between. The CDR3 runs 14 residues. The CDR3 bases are TGTGCCAGCAGTGAGGGGCCCAATAACTATGGCTACACCTTC. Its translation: CASSEGPNNYGYTF.

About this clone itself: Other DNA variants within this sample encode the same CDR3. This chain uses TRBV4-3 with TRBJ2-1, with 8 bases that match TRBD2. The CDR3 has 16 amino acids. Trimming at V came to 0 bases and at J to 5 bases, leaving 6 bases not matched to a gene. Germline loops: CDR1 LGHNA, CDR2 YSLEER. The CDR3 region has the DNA TGCGCCAGCAGCCAAGAAGGGCTAGCGGGTGACAATGAGCAGTTCTTC. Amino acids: CASSQEGLAGDNEQFF.

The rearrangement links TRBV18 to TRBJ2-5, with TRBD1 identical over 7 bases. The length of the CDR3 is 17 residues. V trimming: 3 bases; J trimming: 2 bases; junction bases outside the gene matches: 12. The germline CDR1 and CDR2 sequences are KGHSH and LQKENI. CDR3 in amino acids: CASSPLGSGGYQETQYF. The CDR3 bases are TGTGCCAGCTCACCGCTAGGCTCAGGGGGTTATCAAGAGACCCAGTACTTC.